One and the same sample provided the 19 T cell receptor beta chains below, sequenced in a study of CXCR3-negative and CXCR3-positive naive CD8 T cells. Preparation of TRB cDNA libraries relied on 5' RACE carrying UMI labels. TCRdb re-called the 5' RACE reads and catalogs CDR3 proteins one per entry, DNA excluded. The sample data list 100,000 to 150,000 distinct CDR3 sequences. Sequencing was carried out using naive CXCR3- CD8+ T cells from blood. Documented subset: CD45RO-CCR7+CD27+CD95- naive CD8+ T cells lacking CXCR3 (TNR3-). The receptors originated from a human donor in good health. Some clones in this sample may be carry-over from other donors' samples.

CDR3: CASSFVGLAGGRDNEQFF. The gene calls are TRBV28 and TRBJ2-1; TCRdb outputs TRBD2, but without DNA this stays unchecked. Germline values: CDR1 MDHEN, CDR2 SYDVKM. The CDR3 is 18 residues long.

V is TRBV4-3 and J is TRBJ2-6; the D call from TCRdb, TRBD2, cannot be confirmed without DNA. This CDR3 is 23 amino acids long. Germline CDR1 is LGHNA and CDR2 is YSLEER. This CDR3 is CASSQLPEFSLGLPVSGANVLTF.

This sequence joins TRBV30 and TRBJ1-1. The CDR3 runs 13 residues. The germline gives CDR1 GTSNPN, CDR2 SVGIG (reference sequence). CDR3: CAWSAATNTEAFF. Full variable domain (missing parts from reference TRBV30 and TRBJ1-1): SQTIHQWPATLVQPVGSPLSLECTVEGTSNPNLYWYRQAAGRGLQLLFYSVGIGQISSEVPQNLSASRPQDRQFILSSKKLLLSDSGFYLCAWSAATNTEAFFGQGTRLTVV.

This sequence joins TRBV7-9 and TRBJ1-1; the D call of TRBD1 rests on TCRdb alone, since no DNA is present to check it. The germline V gene has CDR1 SEHNR and CDR2 FQNEAQ (reference sequence). The CDR3 is 15 residues long. The CDR3 loop is CASSPTGGMNTEAFF.

CDR3 sequence reads: CASSHMLQETQYF. This chain connects TRBV7-9 to TRBJ2-5. Germline V gene data show CDR1 as SEHNR and CDR2 as FQNEAQ (reference sequence). The CDR3 is made up of 13 amino acids.

This rearrangement joins TRBV27 to TRBJ2-2. Germline values: CDR1 MNHEY, CDR2 SMNVEV (reference sequence). The length of the CDR3 is 15 residues. The CDR3 sequence: CTSSLLPGNTGELFF.

V gene TRBV20-1 combines with J gene TRBJ2-7; TCRdb calls TRBD1, which cannot be checked without DNA. Germline V gene sequence: CDR1 DFQATT, CDR2 SNEGSKA (reference sequence). This CDR3 has 15 residues. The CDR3 protein is CSARDDGGSSYEQYF.

The rearrangement links TRBV11-2 to TRBJ2-5; TCRdb reports TRBD1, a call that lacks DNA to check it against. Germline V gene data show CDR1 as SGHAT and CDR2 as FQNNGV. This CDR3 region has 15 residues. CDR3 sequence reads: CASTPLGSVGETQYF.

The rearrangement joins TRBV28 to TRBJ2-2; TCRdb picks TRBD2, but there is no DNA to check that call. The V gene's germline CDR1 is MDHEN and CDR2 SYDVKM. This CDR3 region has 16 residues. CDR3 region: CASSYDSGGNTGELFF.

The chain uses TRBV5-1 and TRBJ2-5; TCRdb designates TRBD1, a call that cannot be tested without DNA. Germline loops: CDR1 SGHRS, CDR2 YFSETQ. The CDR3 length is 20 residues. This CDR3 is CASSLPRGTESKRPQETQYF.

The V gene is TRBV20-1, the J gene TRBJ2-6. Germline CDR1 DFQATT, CDR2 SNEGSKA (reference sequence). The CDR3 has 16 residues. The CDR3 loop reads CSARGPENSGANVLTF.

V and J are TRBV4-1 and TRBJ1-5; the TCRdb D gene call, TRBD1, has no DNA to confirm it. The CDR3 contains 16 residues. The germline V gene encodes CDR1 MGHRA and CDR2 YSYEKL. The CDR3 loop reads CASSQAGQISNQPQHF.

V usage is TRBV28 and J usage is TRBJ1-2. The germline V gene has CDR1 MDHEN and CDR2 SYDVKM. The CDR3 extends over 15 amino acids. The CDR3 spells CATLGSAGANYGYTF.

The gene calls are TRBV4-3 and TRBJ2-7; there is no DNA to check the TCRdb D call of TRBD2. The CDR3 sequence is 17 residues long. Germline assignment: CDR1 LGHNA and CDR2 YSLEER. CDR3 protein: CASSQGLDLGPTYEQYF.

V and J are TRBV5-1 and TRBJ1-2; TCRdb's assignment of TRBD1 cannot be checked, as there is no DNA. The CDR3 is 13 amino acids. Germline V gives CDR1 SGHRS, CDR2 YFSETQ. CDR3 protein: CASSFGTSYGYTF.

V usage is TRBV3-1 and J usage is TRBJ2-1; TCRdb picks TRBD2, but there is no DNA to check that call. The CDR3 runs 16 residues. Germline V lookup: CDR1 LGHDT, CDR2 YNNKEL (reference sequence). CDR3 in amino acids: CASSLLAGALYNEQFF.

The gene calls are TRBV28 and TRBJ1-4; absent DNA, TCRdb's TRBD1 call cannot be checked. Germline V CDR1 and CDR2: MDHEN, SYDVKM. The CDR3 runs 12 residues. CDR3 region: CASSMGLAKLFF.

V gene TRBV21-1 combines with J gene TRBJ2-7. TRBV21-1 is deemed a pseudogene. This CDR3 region has 14 residues. The CDR3 sequence is CASSKSGASGEQYF.

This chain joins TRBV11-2 and TRBJ2-7; TCRdb selects TRBD2, and the lack of DNA leaves this call unchecked. There are 19 residues in the CDR3. Germline CDR1 and CDR2: SGHAT and FQNNGV. CDR3 amino acids: CASSFNSRRTSGSSYEQYF.